The rows below give T cell receptor beta chains drawn from one sample of a study of cytomegalovirus exposure and HLA in healthy donors. Produced via immunoSEQ multiplex PCR; TCRdb's table is partial and in-frame only. The sample lists roughly 230,000 clones, about 93% seen once, with about 1.8% in the top ten. The source material was PBMCs. The receptors were sampled from a girl aged 2 to 9 in good health and CMV-seronegative. Both conserved end residues are part of each CDR3. Fields, in order: J gene, V gene, D gene, clone size, CDR3 protein, CDR3 DNA. A D gene is named only where the DNA matches it firmly. Size is stated for part of the rows, as once, few or many counts, or as a class when the clone is expanded.

TRBJ2-7 | TRBV6-1 | TRBD1 | . | CASSEGGDRRYF | TGTGCCAGCAGTGAAGGAGGGGACAGAAGATACTTC
TRBJ1-3 | TRBV10-3 | . | . | CAISVLGSGNTIYF | TGTGCCATCAGTGTTCTCGGTAGTGGAAACACCATATATTTT
TRBJ1-4 | TRBV7-9 | TRBD1 | . | CASSRLTGLANEKLFF | TGTGCCAGCAGCCGCCTGACAGGGCTAGCTAATGAAAAACTGTTTTTT
TRBJ2-7 | TRBV10-3 | TRBD1 | . | CAISEGTGDVSYEQYF | TGTGCCATCAGTGAGGGGACAGGGGACGTCTCCTACGAGCAGTACTTC
TRBJ1-2 | TRBV19 | . | . | CASSILIQGFYGYTF | TGTGCCAGTAGTATACTTATCCAGGGGTTTTATGGCTACACCTTC
TRBJ2-1 | TRBV2 | . | . | CASRDSEILSSYNEQFF | TGTGCCAGCAGGGACAGCGAAATACTAAGCTCCTACAATGAGCAGTTCTTC
TRBJ1-2 | TRBV18 | TRBD1 | . | CASSPRRDRGYRENYGYTF | TGTGCCAGCTCACCACGTCGGGACAGGGGGTATAGGGAAAACTATGGCTACACCTTC
TRBJ2-7 | TRBV25-1 | . | . | CASAMNYEQYF | TGTGCCAGCGCTATGAACTACGAGCAGTACTTC
TRBJ2-7 | TRBV19 | . | . | CASSIYGPNRYEQYF | TGTGCCAGTAGTATATACGGTCCGAACAGGTACGAGCAGTACTTC
TRBJ2-2 | TRBV7-7 | . | . | CASSPKSPGELFF | TGTGCTAGCAGCCCTAAGTCCCCCGGGGAGCTGTTTTTT
TRBJ1-5 | TRBV9 | TRBD1 | . | CASSPGTGANQPQHF | TGTGCCAGCAGCCCCGGGACAGGGGCTAATCAGCCCCAGCATTTT
TRBJ2-7 | TRBV5-6 | TRBD2 | . | CASSLRGLHEQYF | TGTGCCAGCAGCTTGAGGGGACTACACGAGCAGTACTTC
TRBJ2-7 | TRBV29-1 | . | . | CSVVGGVTYEQYF | TGCAGCGTTGTGGGCGGGGTGACCTACGAGCAGTACTTC
TRBJ2-1 | TRBV19 | TRBD2 | . | CASSMGLAGGYEQFF | TGTGCCAGTAGTATGGGACTAGCGGGGGGATATGAGCAGTTCTTC
TRBJ2-1 | TRBV6-5 | TRBD2 | . | CASSQRGGNYNEQFF | TGTGCCAGCAGTCAGCGGGGGGGAAACTACAATGAGCAGTTCTTC
TRBJ2-5 | TRBV2 | . | . | CASRATAVYQETQYF | TGTGCCAGCAGGGCCACAGCGGTGTACCAAGAGACCCAGTACTTC
TRBJ1-5 | TRBV18 | TRBD1 | . | CASSQGQGNQPQHF | TGTGCCAGCTCACAGGGACAGGGCAATCAGCCCCAGCATTTT
TRBJ1-4 | TRBV27 | . | . | CASSSGMRATNEKLFF | TGTGCCAGCAGTAGCGGGATGAGGGCTACTAATGAAAAACTGTTTTTT
TRBJ2-3 | TRBV10-2 | . | . | CASSVSVLSDTQYF | TGCGCCAGCAGTGTCTCCGTATTGTCAGATACGCAGTATTTT
TRBJ2-7 | TRBV27 | TRBD2 | once | CASSLDGTSGSYEQYF | TGTGCCAGCAGTTTAGATGGGACTAGCGGGAGCTACGAGCAGTACTTC
TRBJ2-1 | TRBV4-2 | TRBD1 | . | CASSQIQGASYNEQFF | TGTGCCAGCAGCCAAATACAGGGGGCCTCCTACAATGAGCAGTTCTTC